This T cell receptor beta chain is from a study of T cell repertoires in cytomegalovirus infection. Concerning this clonotype itself: The junction departs from germline at one end; a sequencing error may be responsible.

TCRdb re-called the reads with MiXCR, one entry per CDR3 protein. Among more than 200,000 distinct CDR3 sequences listed, approximately 10% were seen once. Sequencing was done on a sample of PBMCs. The source is a human donor in good health (CMV status not recorded). Some clones in this sample may be carry-over from other donors' samples.

The CDR3 sequence is CASSLLIGGRSEALF. DNA of the CDR3: TGTGCCAGCAGTTTACTTATCGGGGGGAGGTCTGAAGCTTTATTT. This sequence joins TRBV28 and TRBJ1-1; D is perhaps TRBD1 (5 bases). The V gene's germline CDR1 is MDHEN and CDR2 SYDVKM. The CDR3 has 15 residues.